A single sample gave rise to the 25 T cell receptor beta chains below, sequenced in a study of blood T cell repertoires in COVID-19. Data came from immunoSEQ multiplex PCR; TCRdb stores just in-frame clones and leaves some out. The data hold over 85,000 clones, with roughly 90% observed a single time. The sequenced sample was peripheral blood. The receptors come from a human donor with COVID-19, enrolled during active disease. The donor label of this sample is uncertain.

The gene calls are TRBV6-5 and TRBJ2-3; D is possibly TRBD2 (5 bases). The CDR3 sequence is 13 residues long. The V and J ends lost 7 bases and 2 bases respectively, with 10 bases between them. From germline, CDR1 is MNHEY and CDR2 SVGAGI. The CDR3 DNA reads TGTGCCAGCACTATGGAGGTCACAGATACGCAGTATTTT. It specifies CASTMEVTDTQYF.

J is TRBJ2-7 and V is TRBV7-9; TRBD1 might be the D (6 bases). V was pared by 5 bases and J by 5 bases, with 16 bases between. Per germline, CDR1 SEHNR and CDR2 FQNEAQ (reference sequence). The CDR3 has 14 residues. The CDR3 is CASSLRTVNDEQYF. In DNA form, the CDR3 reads TGTGCCAGCAGCCTTAGGACAGTCAACGACGAGCAGTACTTC.

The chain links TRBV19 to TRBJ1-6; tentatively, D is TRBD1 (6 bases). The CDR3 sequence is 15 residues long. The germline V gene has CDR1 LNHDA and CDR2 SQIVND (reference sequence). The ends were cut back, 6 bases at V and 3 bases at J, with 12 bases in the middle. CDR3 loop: CASRGRGNYNSPLHF. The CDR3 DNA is TGTGCCAGTAGGGGCAGGGGTAACTATAATTCACCCCTCCACTTT.

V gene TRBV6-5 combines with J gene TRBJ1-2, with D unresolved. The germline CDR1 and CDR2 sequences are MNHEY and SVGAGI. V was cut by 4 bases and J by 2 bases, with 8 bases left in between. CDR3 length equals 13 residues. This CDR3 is CASSSEQNYGYTF. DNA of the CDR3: TGTGCCAGCAGTTCGGAACAGAACTATGGCTACACCTTC.

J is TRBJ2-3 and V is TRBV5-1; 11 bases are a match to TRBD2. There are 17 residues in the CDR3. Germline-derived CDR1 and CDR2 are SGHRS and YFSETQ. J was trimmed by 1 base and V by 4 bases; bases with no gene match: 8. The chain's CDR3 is CASSLPILAGGTDTQYF. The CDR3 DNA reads TGCGCCAGCAGCCTGCCAATACTAGCGGGGGGCACAGATACGCAGTATTTT.

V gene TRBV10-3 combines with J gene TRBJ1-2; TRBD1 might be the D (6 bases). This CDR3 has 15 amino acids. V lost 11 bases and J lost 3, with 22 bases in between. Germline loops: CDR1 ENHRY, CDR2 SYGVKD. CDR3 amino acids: CALSEGGQRDYGYTF. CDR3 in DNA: TGTGCCCTCTCGGAGGGGGGGCAGCGTGACTATGGCTACACCTTC.

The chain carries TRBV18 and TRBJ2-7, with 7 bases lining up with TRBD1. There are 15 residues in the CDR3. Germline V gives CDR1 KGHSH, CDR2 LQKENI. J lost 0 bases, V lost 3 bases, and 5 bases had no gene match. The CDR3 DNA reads TGTGCCAGCTCACCGGGGACAGCGACCTCCTACGAGCAGTACTTC. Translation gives CASSPGTATSYEQYF. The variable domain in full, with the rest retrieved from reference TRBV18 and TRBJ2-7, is NAGVMQNPRHLVRRRGQEARLRCSPMKGHSHVYWYRQLPEEGLKFMVYLQKENIIDESGMPKERFSAEFPKEGPSILRIQQVVRGDSAAYFCASSPGTATSYEQYFGPGTRLTVT.

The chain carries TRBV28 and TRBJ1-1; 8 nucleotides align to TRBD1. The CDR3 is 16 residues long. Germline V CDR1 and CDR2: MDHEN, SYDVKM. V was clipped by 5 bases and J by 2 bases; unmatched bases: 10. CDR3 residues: CASSGPQGARNTEAFF. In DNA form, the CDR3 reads TGTGCCAGCAGTGGCCCCCAGGGGGCGAGAAACACTGAAGCTTTCTTT.

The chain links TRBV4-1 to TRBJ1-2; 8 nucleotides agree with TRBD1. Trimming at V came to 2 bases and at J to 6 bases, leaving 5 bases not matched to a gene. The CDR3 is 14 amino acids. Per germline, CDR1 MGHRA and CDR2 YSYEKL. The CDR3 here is CASSQPGQGDGYTF. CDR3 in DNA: TGCGCCAGCAGCCAACCCGGACAGGGAGATGGCTACACCTTC.

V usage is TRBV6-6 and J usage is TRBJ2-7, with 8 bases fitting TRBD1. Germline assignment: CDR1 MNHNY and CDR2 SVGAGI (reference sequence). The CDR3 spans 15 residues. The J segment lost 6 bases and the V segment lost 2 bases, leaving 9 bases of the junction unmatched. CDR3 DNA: TGTGCCAGCAGTTACGGAGGCAGGGGGCTTTCCGAGCAGTACTTC. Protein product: CASSYGGRGLSEQYF.

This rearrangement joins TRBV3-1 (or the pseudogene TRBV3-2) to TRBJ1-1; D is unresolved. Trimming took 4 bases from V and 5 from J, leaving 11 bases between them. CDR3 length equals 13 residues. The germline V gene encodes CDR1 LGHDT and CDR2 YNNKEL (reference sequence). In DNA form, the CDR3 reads TGTGCCAGCAGCCGAGACGGGGTAACTGAAGCTTTCTTT. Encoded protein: CASSRDGVTEAFF.

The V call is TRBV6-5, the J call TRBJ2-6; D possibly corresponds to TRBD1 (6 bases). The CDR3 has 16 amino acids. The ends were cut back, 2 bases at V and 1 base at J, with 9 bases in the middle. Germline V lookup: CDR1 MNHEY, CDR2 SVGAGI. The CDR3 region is CASSYEGESGANVLTF. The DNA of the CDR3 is TGTGCCAGCAGTTACGAGGGGGAATCTGGGGCCAACGTCCTGACTTTC.

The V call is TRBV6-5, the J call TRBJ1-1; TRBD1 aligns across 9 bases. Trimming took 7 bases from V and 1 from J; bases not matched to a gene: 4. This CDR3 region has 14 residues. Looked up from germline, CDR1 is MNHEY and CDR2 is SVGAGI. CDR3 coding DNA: TGTGCCAGCATTCCGGGACAGGGGAACACTGAAGCTTTCTTT. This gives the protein CASIPGQGNTEAFF.

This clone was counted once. The CDR3 spells CASSYFVGAFVAEAFF. CDR3 DNA sequence: TGTGCCAGCAGTTACTTTGTTGGGGCTTTTGTCGCTGAAGCTTTCTTT. This chain joins TRBV6-5 and TRBJ1-1; weak D call: TRBD1 (5 bases). The CDR3 runs 16 residues. Germline V gene lookup returns CDR1 MNHEY and CDR2 SVGAGI. The germline V and J ends were trimmed by 1 base and 6 bases, with 18 bases remaining between them.

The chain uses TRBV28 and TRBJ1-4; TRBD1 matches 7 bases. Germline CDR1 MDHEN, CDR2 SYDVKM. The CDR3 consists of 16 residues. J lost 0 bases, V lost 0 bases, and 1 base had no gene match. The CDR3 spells CASSLWQGATNEKLFF. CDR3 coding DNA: TGTGCCAGCAGTTTATGGCAGGGGGCAACTAATGAAAAACTGTTTTTT.

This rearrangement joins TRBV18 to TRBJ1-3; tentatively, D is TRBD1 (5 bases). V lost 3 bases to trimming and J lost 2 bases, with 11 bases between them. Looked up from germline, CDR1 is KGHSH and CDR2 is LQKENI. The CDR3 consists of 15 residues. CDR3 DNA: TGTGCCAGCTCACCCCGGGGGACTGCTGGAAACACCATATATTTT. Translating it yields CASSPRGTAGNTIYF.

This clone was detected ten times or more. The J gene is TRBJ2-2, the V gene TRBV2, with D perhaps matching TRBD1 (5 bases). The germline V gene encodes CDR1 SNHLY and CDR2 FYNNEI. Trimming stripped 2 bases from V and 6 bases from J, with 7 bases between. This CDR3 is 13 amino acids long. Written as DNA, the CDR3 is TGTGCCAGCAGTGAACAAGGGGCCGGGGAGCTGTTTTTT. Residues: CASSEQGAGELFF.

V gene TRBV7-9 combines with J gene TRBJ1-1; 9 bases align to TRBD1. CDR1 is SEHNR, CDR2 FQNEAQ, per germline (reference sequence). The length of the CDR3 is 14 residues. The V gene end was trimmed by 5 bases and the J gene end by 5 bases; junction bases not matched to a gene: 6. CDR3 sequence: CASSPDRGWTEAFF. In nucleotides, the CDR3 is TGTGCCAGCAGCCCGGACAGGGGTTGGACTGAAGCTTTCTTT. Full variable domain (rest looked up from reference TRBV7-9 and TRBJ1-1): DTGVSQNPRHKITKRGQNVTFRCDPISEHNRLYWYRQTLGQGPEFLTYFQNEAQLEKSRLLSDRFSAERPKGSFSTLEIQRTEQGDSAMYLCASSPDRGWTEAFFGQGTRLTVV.

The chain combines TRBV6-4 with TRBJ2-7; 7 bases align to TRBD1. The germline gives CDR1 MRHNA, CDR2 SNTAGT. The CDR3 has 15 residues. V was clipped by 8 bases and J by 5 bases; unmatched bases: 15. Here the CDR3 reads CASGRLDRLDHEQYF. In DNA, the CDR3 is TGTGCCAGCGGCCGACTGGACAGGTTGGATCACGAGCAGTACTTC.

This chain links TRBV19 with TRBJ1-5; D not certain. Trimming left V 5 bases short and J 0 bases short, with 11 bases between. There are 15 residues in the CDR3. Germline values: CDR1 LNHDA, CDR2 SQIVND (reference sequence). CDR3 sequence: CASSWQRNSNQPQHF. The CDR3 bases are TGTGCCAGTAGTTGGCAGCGAAATAGCAATCAGCCCCAGCATTTT. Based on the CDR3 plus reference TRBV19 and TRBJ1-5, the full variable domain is DGGITQSPKYLFRKEGQNVTLSCEQNLNHDAMYWYRQDPGQGLRLIYYSQIVNDFQKGDIAEGYSVSREKKESFPLTVTSAQKNPTAFYLCASSWQRNSNQPQHFGDGTRLSIL.

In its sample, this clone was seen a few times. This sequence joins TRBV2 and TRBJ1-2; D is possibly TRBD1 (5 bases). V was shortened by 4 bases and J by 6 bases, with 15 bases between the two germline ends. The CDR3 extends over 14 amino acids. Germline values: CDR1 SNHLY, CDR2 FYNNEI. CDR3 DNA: TGTGCCAGCAGTGCTATTGGGGGGACGAATGGCTACACCTTC. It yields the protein CASSAIGGTNGYTF.

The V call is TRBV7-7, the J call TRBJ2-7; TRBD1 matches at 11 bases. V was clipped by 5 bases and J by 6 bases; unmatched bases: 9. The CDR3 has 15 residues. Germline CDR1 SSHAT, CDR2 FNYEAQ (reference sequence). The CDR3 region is CASSPVVGTGGEQYF. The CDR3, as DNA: TGTGCCAGCAGCCCTGTCGTAGGGACAGGGGGCGAGCAGTACTTC.

The CDR3 sequence: CATSPRVSDEQFF. For the CDR3, the DNA is TGCGCCACCTCGCCCCGGGTCTCGGATGAGCAGTTCTTC. The chain employs TRBV5-1 and TRBJ2-1; no definite D call. The CDR3 sequence is 13 residues long. CDR1 and CDR2 from the germline V gene are SGHRS and YFSETQ. Between the trimmed V and J ends, which lost 9 bases and 8 bases, there was a span of 18 bases.

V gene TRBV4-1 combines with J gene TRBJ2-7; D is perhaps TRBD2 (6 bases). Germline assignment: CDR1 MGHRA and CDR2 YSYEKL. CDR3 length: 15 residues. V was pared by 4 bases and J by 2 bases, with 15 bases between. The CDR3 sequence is CASSLRDSEAYEQYF. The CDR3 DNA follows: TGCGCCAGCAGCCTCCGGGACTCTGAAGCCTACGAGCAGTACTTC.

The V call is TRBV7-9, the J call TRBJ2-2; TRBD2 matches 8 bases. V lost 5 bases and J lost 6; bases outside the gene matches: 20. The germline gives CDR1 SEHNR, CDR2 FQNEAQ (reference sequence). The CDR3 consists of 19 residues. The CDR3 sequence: CASSARQTRAGARSGELFF. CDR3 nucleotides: TGTGCCAGCAGCGCTAGACAAACTCGAGCGGGAGCCCGATCCGGGGAGCTGTTTTTT. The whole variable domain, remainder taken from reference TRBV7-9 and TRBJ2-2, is DTGVSQNPRHKITKRGQNVTFRCDPISEHNRLYWYRQTLGQGPEFLTYFQNEAQLEKSRLLSDRFSAERPKGSFSTLEIQRTEQGDSAMYLCASSARQTRAGARSGELFFGEGSRLTVL.